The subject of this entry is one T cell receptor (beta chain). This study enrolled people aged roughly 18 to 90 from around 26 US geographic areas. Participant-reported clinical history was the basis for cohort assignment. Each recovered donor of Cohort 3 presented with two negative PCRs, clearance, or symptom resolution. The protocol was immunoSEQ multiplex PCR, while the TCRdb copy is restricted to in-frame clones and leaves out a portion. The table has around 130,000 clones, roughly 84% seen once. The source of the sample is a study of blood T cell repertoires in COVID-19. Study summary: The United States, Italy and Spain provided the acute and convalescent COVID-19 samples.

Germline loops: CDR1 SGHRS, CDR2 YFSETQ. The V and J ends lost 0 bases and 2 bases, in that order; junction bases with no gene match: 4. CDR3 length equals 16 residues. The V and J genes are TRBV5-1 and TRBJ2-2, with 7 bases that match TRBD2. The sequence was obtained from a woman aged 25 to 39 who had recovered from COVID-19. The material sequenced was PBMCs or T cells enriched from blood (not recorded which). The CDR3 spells CASSLGASGNTGELFF. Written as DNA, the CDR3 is TGCGCCAGCAGCTTGGGAGCTAGCGGAAACACCGGGGAGCTGTTTTTT.